This TCR beta chain was documented in a study of cytomegalovirus exposure and HLA in healthy donors. V shed 4 bases and J shed 2 bases, with 5 bases lying between them. Germline assignment: CDR1 SGHAT and CDR2 FQNNGV. CDR3 size: 13 residues. Note on this clone: The antigen remains undetermined.

PCR primers comprised 60 Vbeta and 13 Jbeta primers. The repertoire was sequenced with immunoSEQ multiplex PCR; TCRdb's copy has only in-frame clones and lacks some. The table shows approximately 140,000 clones, with 83% occurring only once. Study-wide results and limits: A list of approximately 160 TCR beta chains associated with cytomegalovirus was given. Being productive about 90% or about 30% of the time was typical of most TCR beta V segments in an earlier analysis.

The sample comprised PBMCs. The chain recombines TRBV11-2 with TRBJ2-2, with D possibly TRBD2 on 5 matching bases. This receptor was identified in a girl aged 2 to 10 in good health and CMV-seronegative. The DNA for the CDR3 is TGTGCCAGCAGCTGGACTAACACCGGGGAGCTGTTTTTT. This translates into CASSWTNTGELFF.